These 13 T cell receptor beta chains were sequenced from one sample in a study of T cell changes during pregnancy in multiple sclerosis. Generated by immunoSEQ multiplex PCR, the TCRdb table keeps only in-frame clones and is missing some. The repertoire has 27,000 or so clones, roughly 86% of them found once; the top ten carry more than 6.5%. The specimen comprised CD8+ T cells from peripheral blood mononuclear cells, sampled in the second trimester of pregnancy. The receptors were gathered from a female donor with multiple sclerosis, enrolled in a pregnancy study.

This clone was detected a few times. This chain links TRBV30 with TRBJ1-1; D is ambiguous. V was cut by 0 bases and J by 4 bases, with 12 bases left in between. The CDR3 is made up of 14 amino acids. Per germline, CDR1 GTSNPN and CDR2 SVGIG (reference sequence). The CDR3 here is CAWSVRFGFTEAFF. DNA of the CDR3: TGTGCCTGGAGTGTACGGTTCGGGTTCACTGAAGCTTTCTTT.

This chain joins TRBV7-6 and TRBJ2-2; 7 nucleotides align to TRBD1. This CDR3 comprises 13 residues. Germline CDR1 SGHVS, CDR2 FNYEAQ. V lost 5 bases to trimming and J lost 6 bases; unmatched junction nucleotides: 3. The CDR3 loop reads CASSITGAGELFF. The DNA for the CDR3 is TGTGCCAGCAGCATTACAGGGGCCGGGGAGCTGTTTTTT.

The genes are TRBV28 and TRBJ2-1; D not resolved. The CDR3 covers 14 residues. V lost 3 bases and J 8 bases, leaving 14 bases between the germline ends. Germline V gene sequence: CDR1 MDHEN, CDR2 SYDVKM. The DNA of the CDR3 is TGTGCCAGCAGTTTTCCGGGTGGAGATGATGAGCAGTTCTTC. Its translation is CASSFPGGDDEQFF.

This chain uses TRBV6-1 with TRBJ1-1, with a possible D match to TRBD1 (5 bases). V was pared by 1 base and J by 1 base, with 13 bases between. CDR1 is MNHNS and CDR2 is SASEGT in the germline V gene. This CDR3 comprises 16 residues. CDR3 bases: TGTGCCAGCAGTGAAGATTCAGGGCGCGGGAACACTGAAGCTTTCTTT. This codes for CASSEDSGRGNTEAFF.

This clone was counted between two and nine times. The genes are TRBV15 and TRBJ2-1; 12 nucleotides line up with TRBD1. The germline V gene encodes CDR1 LNHNV and CDR2 YYDKDF (reference sequence). V lost 3 bases, J lost 7 bases, and 4 bases stayed unmatched. This CDR3 is built from 15 residues. The CDR3: CATSRGQGASNEQFF. The CDR3 coding sequence is TGTGCCACCAGCAGGGGACAGGGGGCATCGAATGAGCAGTTCTTC.

The DNA for the CDR3 is TGTGCCAGTAGTCTTCTGACTAGCGGGGGGTCGGATACGCAGTATTTT. It translates to CASSLLTSGGSDTQYF. This sequence joins TRBV19 and TRBJ2-3, with 13 nucleotides matching TRBD2. This CDR3 has 16 residues. The V segment lost 5 bases and the J segment 6 bases; nucleotides outside the gene matches: 8. Per the germline V gene, CDR1 is LNHDA and CDR2 is SQIVND (reference sequence).

The chain has TRBV28 and TRBJ1-1; no firm D call. Trimming stripped 6 bases from V and 6 bases from J, with 17 bases between. The CDR3 consists of 14 residues. Germline V gene sequence: CDR1 MDHEN, CDR2 SYDVKM. CDR3 DNA: TGTGCCAGCAGCAACGCCGGGGAAGCGGCTGAAGCTTTCTTT. Translation gives CASSNAGEAAEAFF. Complete variable domain (other parts from reference TRBV28 and TRBJ1-1): DVKVTQSSRYLVKRTGEKVFLECVQDMDHENMFWYRQDPGLGLRLIYFSYDVKMKEKGDIPEGYSVSREKKERFSLILESASTNQTSMYLCASSNAGEAAEAFFGQGTRLTVV.

The CDR3 bases are TGTGCCAGCAGCCTGGACTCACTCGAAGGGGGCCCCTATGGCTACACCTTC. The encoded protein is CASSLDSLEGGPYGYTF. The chain links TRBV5-4 to TRBJ1-2; 7 bases align to TRBD1. Trimming took 4 bases from V and 4 from J; bases not matched to a gene: 16. The CDR3 has 17 residues. Germline CDR1 SGHNT, CDR2 YYREEE (reference sequence). The variable domain in full, with the rest retrieved from reference TRBV5-4 and TRBJ1-2, is ETGVTQSPTHLIKTRGQQVTLRCSSQSGHNTVSWYQQALGQGPQFIFQYYREEENGRGNFPPRFSGLQFPNYSSELNVNALELDDSALYLCASSLDSLEGGPYGYTFGSGTRLTVV.

V usage is TRBV18 and J usage is TRBJ1-2; no clear D. Germline assignment: CDR1 KGHSH and CDR2 LQKENI. V dropped 0 bases and J dropped 3 bases, with 8 bases sitting between them. The length of the CDR3 is 14 residues. CDR3 sequence: CASSPPVVDYGYTF. The CDR3 DNA reads TGTGCCAGCTCACCACCGGTAGTGGACTATGGCTACACCTTC.

This clone showed up just once. The chain joins TRBV27 to TRBJ2-2, with TRBD2 identical over 10 bases. The CDR3 runs to 17 residues. CDR1 and CDR2 from the germline V gene are MNHEY and SMNVEV (reference sequence). The trim removed 3 bases at V and 3 bases at J, leaving 7 bases unmatched. The CDR3 coding sequence is TGTGCCAGCAGTTTTGTGGCTAGCGGGAGCTACACCGGGGAGCTGTTTTTT. Amino acids: CASSFVASGSYTGELFF.

The genes are TRBV5-5 and TRBJ2-7; maybe TRBD2 (5 bases). The CDR3 length is 16 residues. V was pared by 0 bases and J by 3 bases, with 16 bases between. Germline CDR1 is SGHKS and CDR2 is YYEKEE (reference sequence). The CDR3 bases are TGTGCCAGCAGCTTGGTCGGGGAAATCATAAACTACGAGCAGTACTTC. This encodes CASSLVGEIINYEQYF.

The chain is built from TRBV2 and TRBJ2-3, with D possibly matching TRBD1 (5 bases). The CDR3 loop spans 14 amino acids. Per germline, CDR1 SNHLY and CDR2 FYNNEI. The V end was cut by 0 bases, the J end by 5 bases, with 9 bases between. The CDR3 region has the DNA TGTGCCAGCAGTGAAGCGCTTCAGGGAGATACGCAGTATTTT. This sequence encodes CASSEALQGDTQYF.

The chain is built from TRBV9 and TRBJ2-4, with TRBD2 identical over 8 bases. Germline-derived CDR1 and CDR2 are SGDLS and YYNGEE. CDR3 length equals 19 residues. The trim removed 4 bases at V and 1 base at J, leaving 16 bases unmatched. The DNA for the CDR3 is TGTGCCAGCAGCCATCCGCTTTGGGGCGGGGGGTTTGCCAAAAACATTCAGTACTTC. Residues: CASSHPLWGGGFAKNIQYF.